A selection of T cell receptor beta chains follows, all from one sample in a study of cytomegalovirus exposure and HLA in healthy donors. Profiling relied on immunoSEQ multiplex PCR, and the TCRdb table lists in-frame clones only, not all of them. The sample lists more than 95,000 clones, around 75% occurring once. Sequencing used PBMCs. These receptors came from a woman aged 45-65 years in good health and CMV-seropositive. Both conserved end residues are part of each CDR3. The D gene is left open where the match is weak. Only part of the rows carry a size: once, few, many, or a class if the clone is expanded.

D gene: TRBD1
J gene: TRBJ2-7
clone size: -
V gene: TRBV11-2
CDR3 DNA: TGTGCCAGCAGCCCGGGGACAGGGTTCGAGCAGTACTTC
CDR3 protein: CASSPGTGFEQYF

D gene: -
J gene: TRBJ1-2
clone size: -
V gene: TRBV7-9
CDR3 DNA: TGTTCCAGCAGCCTCCACTATGGCTACACCTTC
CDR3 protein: CSSSLHYGYTF

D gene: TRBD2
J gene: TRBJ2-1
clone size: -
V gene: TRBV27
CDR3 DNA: TGTGCCAGCAGTTTAAAACGACTAGCGGGGAGTTACAATGAGCAGTTCTTC
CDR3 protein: CASSLKRLAGSYNEQFF

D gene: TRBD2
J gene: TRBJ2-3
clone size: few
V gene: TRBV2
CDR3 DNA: TGTGCCAGCAGTGAAAATACTAGCGGCACAGATACGCAGTATTTT
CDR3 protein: CASSENTSGTDTQYF

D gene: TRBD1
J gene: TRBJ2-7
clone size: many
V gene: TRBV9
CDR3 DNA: TGTGCCAGCAGCCCGAATCCGGGACAGGGGGGCGAGCAGTACTTC
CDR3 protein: CASSPNPGQGGEQYF

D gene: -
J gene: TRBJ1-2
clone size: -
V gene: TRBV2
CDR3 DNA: TGTGCCAGCACCGAAGCGAGGGTCTTTGGCTACACCTTC
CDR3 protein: CASTEARVFGYTF

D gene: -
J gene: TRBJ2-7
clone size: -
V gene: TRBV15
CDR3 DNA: TGTGCCACCAGCGCCCCCAACAGCTACGAGCAGTACTTC
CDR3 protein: CATSAPNSYEQYF

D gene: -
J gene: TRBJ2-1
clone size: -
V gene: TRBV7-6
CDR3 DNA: TGTGCCAGCAGCCGCACTGGACAGATATCAGAGCAGTTCTTC
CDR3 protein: CASSRTGQISEQFF

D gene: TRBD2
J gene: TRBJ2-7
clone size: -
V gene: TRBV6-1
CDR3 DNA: TGTGCCAGCAGTGAAGGGCGTCTAGCGGGCTTTGCCGTCTTC
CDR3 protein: CASSEGRLAGFAVF

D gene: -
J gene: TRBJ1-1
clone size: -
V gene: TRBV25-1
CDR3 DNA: TGTGCCAGCAGTGAATTAGGGGGCACTGAAGCTTTCTTT
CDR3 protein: CASSELGGTEAFF

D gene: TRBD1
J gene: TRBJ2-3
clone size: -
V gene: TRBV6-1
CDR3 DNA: TGTGCCAGCAGTGAAAGGGGACAGGGCACAGATACGCAGTATTTT
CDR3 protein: CASSERGQGTDTQYF

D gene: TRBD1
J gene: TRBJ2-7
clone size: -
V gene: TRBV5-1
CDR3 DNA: TGCGCCAGCAGCTTGTTAGGGACAGGGTCCTACGAGCAGTACTTC
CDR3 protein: CASSLLGTGSYEQYF

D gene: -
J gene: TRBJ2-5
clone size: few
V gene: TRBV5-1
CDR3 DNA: TGCGCCAGCGGGAGGGGGAATCTTCAAGAGACCCAGTACTTC
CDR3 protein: CASGRGNLQETQYF

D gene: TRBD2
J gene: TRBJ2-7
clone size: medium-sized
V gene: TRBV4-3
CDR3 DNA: TGCGCCAGCAGCCAAGTTAGCGGGAGATACGAGCAGTACTTC
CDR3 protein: CASSQVSGRYEQYF

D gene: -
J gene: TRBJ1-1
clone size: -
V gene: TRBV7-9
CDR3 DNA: TGTGCCAGCAGCTTACCAGGGAACACTGAAGCTTTCTTT
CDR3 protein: CASSLPGNTEAFF

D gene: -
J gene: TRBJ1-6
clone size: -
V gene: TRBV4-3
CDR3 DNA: TGCGCCAGCAGCCAAGAAGGAAGCAGGGAGGATTCACCCCTCCACTTT
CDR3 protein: CASSQEGSREDSPLHF

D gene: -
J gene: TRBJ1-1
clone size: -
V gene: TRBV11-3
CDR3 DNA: TGTGCCAGCAGCCCCCGACAGAACACTGAAGCTTTCTTT
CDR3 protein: CASSPRQNTEAFF

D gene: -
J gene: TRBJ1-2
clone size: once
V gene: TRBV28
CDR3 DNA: TGTGCCAGCCAAACACTGGGACTAGTGGGCGCTGGCTACACCTTC
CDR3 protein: CASQTLGLVGAGYTF

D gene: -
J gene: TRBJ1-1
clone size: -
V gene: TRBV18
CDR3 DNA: TGTGCCAGCTCTACGTCTATTCGGGACACTGAAGCTTTCTTT
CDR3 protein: CASSTSIRDTEAFF

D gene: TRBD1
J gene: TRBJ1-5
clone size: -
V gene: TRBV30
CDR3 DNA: TGTGCCTGGAGTACCTCCCGACAGGGAGTCTCTCGTCAGCCCCAGCATTTT
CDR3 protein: CAWSTSRQGVSRQPQHF

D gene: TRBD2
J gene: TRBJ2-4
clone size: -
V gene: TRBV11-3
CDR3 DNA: TGTGCCAGCAGCTTAGGGATTAGCGGGTTTCAGTACTTC
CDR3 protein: CASSLGISGFQYF

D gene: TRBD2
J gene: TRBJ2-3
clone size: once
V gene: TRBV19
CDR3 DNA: TGTGCCAGTACGACTAGCGGGGTCCCCAGAGATACGCAGTATTTT
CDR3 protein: CASTTSGVPRDTQYF

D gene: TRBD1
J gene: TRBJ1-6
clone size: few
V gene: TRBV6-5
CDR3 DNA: TGTGCCAGCAACCGAAGGACAGGGGCCAATTCACCCCTCCACTTT
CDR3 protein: CASNRRTGANSPLHF

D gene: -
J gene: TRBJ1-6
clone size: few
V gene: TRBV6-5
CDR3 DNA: TGTGCCAGCAGGCTGAACAGGGCTAATTCACCCCTCCACTTT
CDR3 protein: CASRLNRANSPLHF

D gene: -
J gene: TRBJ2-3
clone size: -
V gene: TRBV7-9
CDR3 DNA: TGTGCCAGCAGCCCACCTTTTGCTAGTGCCGAGGATACGCAGTATTTT
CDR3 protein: CASSPPFASAEDTQYF

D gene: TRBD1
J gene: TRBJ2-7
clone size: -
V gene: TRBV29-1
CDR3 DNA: TGCAGCGTTGGCTTGACAGGGGAGGCGTACGAGCAGTACTTC
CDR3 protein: CSVGLTGEAYEQYF

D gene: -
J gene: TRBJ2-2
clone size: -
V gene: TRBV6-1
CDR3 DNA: TGTGCCAGCAGTGAAGTCGGGGGGCACACCGGGGAGCTGTTTTTT
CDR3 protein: CASSEVGGHTGELFF

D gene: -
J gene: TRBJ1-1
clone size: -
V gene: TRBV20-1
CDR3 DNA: TGCAGTGCTAGACTCACGGGGGAAGCTTTCTTT
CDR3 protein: CSARLTGEAFF

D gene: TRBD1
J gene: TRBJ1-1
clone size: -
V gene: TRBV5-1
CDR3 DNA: TGCGCCAGCAGCTACGACGGACAGGGGGTGAGAACTGAAGCTTTCTTT
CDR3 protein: CASSYDGQGVRTEAFF

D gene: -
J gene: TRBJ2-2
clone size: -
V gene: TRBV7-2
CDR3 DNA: TGTGCCAGCAGCTGGAAACCGGGGAGCGGGGAGCTGTTTTTT
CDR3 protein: CASSWKPGSGELFF

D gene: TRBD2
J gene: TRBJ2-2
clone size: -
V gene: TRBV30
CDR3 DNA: TGTGCCTGGAGCCGACTAGCGGGGGGTAACACCGGGGAGCTGTTTTTT
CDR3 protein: CAWSRLAGGNTGELFF

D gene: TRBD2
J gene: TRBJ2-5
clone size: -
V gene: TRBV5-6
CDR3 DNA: TGTGCCAGCTCGACTAGCGGGGGACGCGAGACCCAGTACTTC
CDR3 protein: CASSTSGGRETQYF

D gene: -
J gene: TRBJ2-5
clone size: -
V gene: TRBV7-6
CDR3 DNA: TGTGCCAGCAGCTTGGGGGGACCAATTCAAGAGACCCAGTACTTC
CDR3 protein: CASSLGGPIQETQYF

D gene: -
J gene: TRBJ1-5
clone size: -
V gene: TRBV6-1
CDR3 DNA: TGTGCCAGCAGTGATCGACGGGGGGGGAGTCAGCCCCAGCATTTT
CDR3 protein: CASSDRRGGSQPQHF

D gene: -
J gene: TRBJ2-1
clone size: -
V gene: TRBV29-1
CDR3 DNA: TGCAGCGTTAGGACAGTTACTTGGGACAATGAGCAGTTCTTC
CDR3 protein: CSVRTVTWDNEQFF

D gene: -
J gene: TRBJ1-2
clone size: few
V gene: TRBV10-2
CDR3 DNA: TGCGCCAGCAGTGAAGGGGCTGGCTATGGCTACACCTTC
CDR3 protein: CASSEGAGYGYTF

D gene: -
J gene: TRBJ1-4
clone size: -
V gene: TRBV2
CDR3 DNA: TGTGCCAGCAGGGAGGATAATGAAAAACTGTTTTTT
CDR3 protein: CASREDNEKLFF

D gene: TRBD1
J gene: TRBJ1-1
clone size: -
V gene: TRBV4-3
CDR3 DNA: TGCGCCAGCAGCCAGGGACAGGGGGGGCCTGAAGCTTTCTTT
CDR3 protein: CASSQGQGGPEAFF

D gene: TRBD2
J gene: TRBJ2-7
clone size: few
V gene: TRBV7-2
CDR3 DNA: TGTGCCAGCAGCCGGACTAGGCTGAGCGAGCAGTACTTC
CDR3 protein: CASSRTRLSEQYF

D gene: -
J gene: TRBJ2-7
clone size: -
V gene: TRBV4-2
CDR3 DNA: TGTGCCAGCAGCCAAGGCGGGGTCTCCTACGAGCAGTACTTC
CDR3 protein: CASSQGGVSYEQYF

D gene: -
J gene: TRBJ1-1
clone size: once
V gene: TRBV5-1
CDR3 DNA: TGCGCCAGCAGCGGTAATGGGGGGGGAGTCACTGAAGCTTTCTTT
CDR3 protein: CASSGNGGGVTEAFF

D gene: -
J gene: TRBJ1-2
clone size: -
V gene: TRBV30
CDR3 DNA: TGTGCCTGGAGTGCGCCCCCCGTAAGCGGCTACACCTTC
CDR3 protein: CAWSAPPVSGYTF

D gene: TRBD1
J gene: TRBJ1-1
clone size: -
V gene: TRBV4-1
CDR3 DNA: TGCGCCAGCAGCCAAGATTCGCTCCGACAGGGAGTAGCTTTCTTT
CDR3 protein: CASSQDSLRQGVAFF